This entry is about one TCR beta chain. Germline V gene data show CDR1 as MDHEN and CDR2 as SYDVKM. CDR3 length equals 14 residues. Between the trimmed V and J ends, which lost 7 bases and 0 bases, there was a span of 12 bases. These data originate in a study of T cell changes during pregnancy in multiple sclerosis. The data were produced by immunoSEQ multiplex PCR, yet TCRdb's version contains in-frame clones alone and is incomplete. Of roughly 100,000 clones detected, about nine tenths appear once; the ten largest clones hold about 1.7%. The sequences come from peripheral blood, collected after pregnancy. This sequence joins TRBV28 and TRBJ1-1, with D maybe TRBD1 (5 bases). The receptor was isolated from a female donor in good health, enrolled as a control in a pregnancy study. DNA of the CDR3: TGTGCCAGCAAGTACAGGACAATGAACACTGAAGCTTTCTTT. This encodes CASKYRTMNTEAFF.